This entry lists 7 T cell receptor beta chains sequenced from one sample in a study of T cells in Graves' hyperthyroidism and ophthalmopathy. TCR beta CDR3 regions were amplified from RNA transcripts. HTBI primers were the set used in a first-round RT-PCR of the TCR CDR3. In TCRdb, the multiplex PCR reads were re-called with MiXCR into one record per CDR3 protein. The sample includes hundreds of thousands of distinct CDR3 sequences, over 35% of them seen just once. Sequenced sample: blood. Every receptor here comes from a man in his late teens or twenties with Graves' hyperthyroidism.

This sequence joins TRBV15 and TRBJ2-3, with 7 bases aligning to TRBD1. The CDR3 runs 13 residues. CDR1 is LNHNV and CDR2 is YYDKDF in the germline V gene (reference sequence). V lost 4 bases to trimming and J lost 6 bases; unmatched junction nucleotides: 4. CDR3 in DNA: TGTGCCACCAGCATCGTCAGGGGGGATACGCAGTATTTT. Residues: CATSIVRGDTQYF.

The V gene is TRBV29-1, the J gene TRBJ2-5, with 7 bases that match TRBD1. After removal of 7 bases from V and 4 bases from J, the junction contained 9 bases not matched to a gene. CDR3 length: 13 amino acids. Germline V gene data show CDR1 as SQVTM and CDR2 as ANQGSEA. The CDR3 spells CSATRQGRETQYF. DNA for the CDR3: TGCAGCGCCACGCGACAGGGCAGAGAGACCCAGTACTTC.

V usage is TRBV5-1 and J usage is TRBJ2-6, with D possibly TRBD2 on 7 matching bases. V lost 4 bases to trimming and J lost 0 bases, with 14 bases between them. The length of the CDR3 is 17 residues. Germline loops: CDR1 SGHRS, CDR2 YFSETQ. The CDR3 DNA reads TGCGCCAGCAGCGCGGGGGCCTTTAGCTCTGGGGCCAACGTCCTGACTTTC. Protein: CASSAGAFSSGANVLTF. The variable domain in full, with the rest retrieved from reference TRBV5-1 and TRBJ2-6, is KAGVTQTPRYLIKTRGQQVTLSCSPISGHRSVSWYQQTPGQGLQFLFEYFSETQRNKGNFPGRFSGRQFSNSRSEMNVSTLELGDSALYLCASSAGAFSSGANVLTFGAGSRLTVL.

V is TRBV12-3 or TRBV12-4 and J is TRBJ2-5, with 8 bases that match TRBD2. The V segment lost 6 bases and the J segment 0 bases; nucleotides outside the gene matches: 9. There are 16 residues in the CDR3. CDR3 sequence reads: CASSVGASGYQETQYF. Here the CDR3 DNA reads TGTGCCAGCAGCGTTGGGGCTAGCGGGTACCAAGAGACCCAGTACTTC.

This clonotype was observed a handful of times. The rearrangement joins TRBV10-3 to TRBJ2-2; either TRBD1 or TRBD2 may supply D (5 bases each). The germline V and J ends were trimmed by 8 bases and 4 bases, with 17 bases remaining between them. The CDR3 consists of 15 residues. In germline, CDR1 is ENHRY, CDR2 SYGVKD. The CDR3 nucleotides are TGTGCCATCGGGGGATCGGGGTCGGGCACCGGGGAGCTGTTTTTT. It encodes CAIGGSGSGTGELFF.

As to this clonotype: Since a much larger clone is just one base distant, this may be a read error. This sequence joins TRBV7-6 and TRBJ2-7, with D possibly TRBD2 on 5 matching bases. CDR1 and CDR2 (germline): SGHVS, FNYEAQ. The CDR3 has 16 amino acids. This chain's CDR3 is CASSLARSDESYEQYF. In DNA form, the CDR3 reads TGTGCTAGCAGCTTAGCGAGGAGTGACGAGTCCTACGAGCAGTACTTC.

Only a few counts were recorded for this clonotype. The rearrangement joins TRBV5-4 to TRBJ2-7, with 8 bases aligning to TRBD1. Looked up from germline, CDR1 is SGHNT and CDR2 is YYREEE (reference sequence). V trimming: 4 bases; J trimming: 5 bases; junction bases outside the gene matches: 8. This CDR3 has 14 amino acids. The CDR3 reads CASSLGTGSHEQYF. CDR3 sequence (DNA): TGTGCCAGCAGCCTAGGGACAGGTTCCCACGAGCAGTACTTC.